These 16 T cell receptor beta chains were all obtained from the same sample, sequenced in a study of CD8 T cells in ankylosing spondylitis. Study conclusions and caveats: Characteristic, it appeared, of ankylosing spondylitis blood was a TCR beta motif of about eight highly homologous variants.

Their antigens remain unidentified. Each CDR3 protein is one row after TCRdb ran MiXCR on the 5' RACE reads. The profile shows about 390,000 distinct CDR3 sequences, around 20% of them singletons. Sequencing input: blood, either unsorted or a sorted T cell fraction (not recorded which). These receptors were collected from a male donor with ankylosing spondylitis.

In DNA, the CDR3 is TGCAGTGCTAGAGATCCGACAGGGGCGAATCAGCCCCAGCATTTT. Translated: CSARDPTGANQPQHF. The chain has TRBV20-1 and TRBJ1-5; TRBD1 matches 8 bases. V shed 0 bases and J 4 bases; nucleotides not matched to a gene: 5. Germline-derived CDR1 and CDR2 are DFQATT and SNEGSKA (reference sequence). The CDR3 contains 15 residues.

The chain joins TRBV29-1 to TRBJ2-2; no clear D gene. Per the germline V gene, CDR1 is SQVTM and CDR2 is ANQGSEA. The CDR3 spans 11 residues. V lost 3 bases and J 4 bases, leaving 3 bases between the germline ends. This CDR3 reads CSVDATGELFF. In DNA form, the CDR3 reads TGCAGCGTTGACGCCACCGGGGAGCTGTTTTTT.

The count of this clonotype is one. V gene TRBV6-5 combines with J gene TRBJ2-1; a possible D gene is TRBD2 (5 bases). V was pared by 2 bases and J by 1 base, with 12 bases between. CDR1 is MNHEY and CDR2 is SVGAGI in the germline V gene. This CDR3 has 16 residues. The CDR3 coding sequence is TGTGCCAGCAGTTACCCTGCCGGGAAATCCTACAATGAGCAGTTCTTC. Encoded protein: CASSYPAGKSYNEQFF.

The table lists this clonotype with many counts. The gene calls are TRBV12-3 or TRBV12-4 and TRBJ1-5, with D uncertain. The CDR3 sequence is 12 residues long. V was shortened by 6 bases and J by 7 bases, with 10 bases between the two germline ends. The CDR3 reads CASSLQSQPQHF. CDR3 coding DNA: TGTGCCAGCAGCCTACAGAGCCAGCCCCAGCATTTT.

The V gene is TRBV27, the J gene TRBJ2-7; maybe TRBD1 (5 bases). Germline V gives CDR1 MNHEY, CDR2 SMNVEV (reference sequence). This CDR3 has 15 amino acids. V lost 5 bases and J lost 0, with 14 bases in between. The CDR3 nucleotides read TGTGCCAGCAGTCCCTCTCAAAGGGGCTCCTACGAGCAGTACTTC. Protein sequence: CASSPSQRGSYEQYF.

In nucleotides, the CDR3 is TGTGCCAGCAGCTTGAGTCTAAACAATCAGCCCCAGCATTTT. Translated: CASSLSLNNQPQHF. This chain uses TRBV11-2 with TRBJ1-5; D gene uncertain. The length of the CDR3 is 14 residues. V was shortened by 3 bases and J by 3 bases, with 9 bases between the two germline ends. Germline V lookup: CDR1 SGHAT, CDR2 FQNNGV.

This clonotype was seen more than once but under ten times. The CDR3 sequence is CASNLESRDTQYF. In DNA, the CDR3 is TGTGCCAGCAATCTGGAGTCTAGGGATACGCAGTATTTT. The rearrangement uses TRBV28 and TRBJ2-3, with no clear D. The CDR3 has 13 amino acids. V was pared by 7 bases and J by 6 bases, with 14 bases between. Germline assignment: CDR1 MDHEN and CDR2 SYDVKM.

The table lists this clonotype with a few counts. The chain is built from TRBV6-2 or TRBV6-3 and TRBJ2-7; 9 nucleotides align to TRBD1. The CDR3 consists of 14 residues. Germline-derived CDR1 and CDR2 are MNHEY and SVGEGT. J gave up 2 bases and V 5 bases, and 4 bases lay outside the gene matches. CDR3 nucleotide sequence: TGTGCCAGCAGTAGGACAGGGGTCACCTACGAGCAGTACTTC. Protein sequence: CASSRTGVTYEQYF.

V gene TRBV6-1 combines with J gene TRBJ1-4, with D possibly TRBD1 on 5 matching bases. CDR3 length equals 14 residues. Germline V gene data show CDR1 as MNHNS and CDR2 as SASEGT. Trimming cost V 8 bases and J 7 bases, with 17 bases left between them. The CDR3 DNA sequence: TGTGCCAGCTCACCAGGGTACGATACTGAAAAACTGTTTTTT. Its protein is CASSPGYDTEKLFF.

This clonotype has just a few counts. The CDR3 DNA follows: TGTGCCAGCAGTCCGCCAGGGCAGGGGCAGTACTTC. Protein sequence: CASSPPGQGQYF. V gene TRBV12-3 or TRBV12-4 combines with J gene TRBJ2-7, with a possible D match to TRBD1 (5 bases). Trimming pared 5 bases from V and 9 bases from J, leaving 14 bases between. The CDR3 is made up of 12 amino acids.

This clonotype has a handful of counts. The rearrangement joins TRBV20-1 to TRBJ1-1; D not certain. The CDR3 loop spans 12 amino acids. CDR1 and CDR2 from the germline V gene are DFQATT and SNEGSKA (reference sequence). The V end lost 3 bases, the J end lost 5 bases, and 10 bases lay between the germline ends. The CDR3 DNA is TGCAGTGCTAGGGCTGCGGGGACTGAAGCTTTCTTT. Protein: CSARAAGTEAFF.

The rearrangement uses TRBV6-2 or TRBV6-3 and TRBJ2-7; D is unresolved. V lost 0 bases, J lost 6 bases, and 15 bases lay in between. Germline CDR1 MNHEY, CDR2 SVGEGT. This CDR3 contains 15 residues. CDR3 sequence reads: CASSYSKQSPVEQYF. The CDR3 DNA reads TGTGCCAGCAGTTACTCGAAACAGTCCCCTGTCGAGCAGTACTTC.

J is TRBJ2-1 and V is TRBV4-2; D is perhaps TRBD2 (6 bases). The CDR3 length is 14 residues. Between the trimmed V and J ends, which lost 0 bases and 5 bases, there was a span of 8 bases. CDR1 and CDR2 from the germline V gene are LGHNA and YNFKEQ. CDR3 in amino acids: CASSQDGGNNEQFF. As DNA, the CDR3 is TGTGCCAGCAGCCAAGATGGGGGGAACAATGAGCAGTTCTTC.

This clonotype was seen at least ten times. This sequence joins TRBV7-9 and TRBJ1-5; 8 positions match TRBD1. CDR3 length equals 14 residues. V was clipped by 3 bases and J by 4 bases; unmatched bases: 2. The germline CDR1 and CDR2 sequences are SEHNR and FQNEAQ (reference sequence). This chain's CDR3 is CASSFTGGNQPQHF. DNA of the CDR3: TGTGCCAGCAGCTTCACAGGGGGGAATCAGCCCCAGCATTTT. Drawing the rest from reference TRBV7-9 and TRBJ1-5, the complete variable domain is DTGVSQNPRHKITKRGQNVTFRCDPISEHNRLYWYRQTLGQGPEFLTYFQNEAQLEKSRLLSDRFSAERPKGSFSTLEIQRTEQGDSAMYLCASSFTGGNQPQHFGDGTRLSIL.

This clonotype was seen at least ten times. The rearrangement joins TRBV12-3 or TRBV12-4 to TRBJ2-3; 9 nucleotides match TRBD1. This CDR3 is 15 amino acids long. J lost 6 bases, V lost 5 bases, and 9 bases had no gene match. The CDR3 region is CASSPGQGWGDTQYF. The CDR3 DNA follows: TGTGCCAGCAGTCCAGGACAGGGGTGGGGGGATACGCAGTATTTT.

This clonotype was counted ten times or more. Relative to the germline gene, one junction end is altered; a read error may explain this. V and J are TRBV3-1 and TRBJ2-5; no definite D call. The CDR3 covers 11 residues. Germline CDR1 is LGHDT and CDR2 is YNNKEL (reference sequence). The CDR3 loop reads CASSYQETQYF. The CDR3 nucleotides read TGCGCCAGCAGCTACCAAGAGACCCAGTACTTC.